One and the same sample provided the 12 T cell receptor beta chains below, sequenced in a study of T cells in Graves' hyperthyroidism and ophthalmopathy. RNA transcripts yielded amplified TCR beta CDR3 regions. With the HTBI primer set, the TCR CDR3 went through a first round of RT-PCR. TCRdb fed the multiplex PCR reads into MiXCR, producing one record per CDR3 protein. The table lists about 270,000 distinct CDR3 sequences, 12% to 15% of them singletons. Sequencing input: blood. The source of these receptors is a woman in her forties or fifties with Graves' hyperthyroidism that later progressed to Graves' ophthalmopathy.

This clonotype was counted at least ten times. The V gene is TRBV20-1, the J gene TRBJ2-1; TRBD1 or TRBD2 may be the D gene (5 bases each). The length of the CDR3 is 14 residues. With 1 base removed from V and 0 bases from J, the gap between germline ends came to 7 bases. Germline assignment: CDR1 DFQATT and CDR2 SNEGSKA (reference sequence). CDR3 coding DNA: TGCAGTGCTAGAGGGGACCTCTCCTACAATGAGCAGTTCTTC. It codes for CSARGDLSYNEQFF.

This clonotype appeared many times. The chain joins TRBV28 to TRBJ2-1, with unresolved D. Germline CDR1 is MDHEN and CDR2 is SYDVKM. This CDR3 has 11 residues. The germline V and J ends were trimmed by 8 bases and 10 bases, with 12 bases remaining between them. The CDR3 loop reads CASGPLEEQFF. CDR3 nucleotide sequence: TGTGCCAGCGGGCCCTTAGAGGAGCAGTTCTTC.

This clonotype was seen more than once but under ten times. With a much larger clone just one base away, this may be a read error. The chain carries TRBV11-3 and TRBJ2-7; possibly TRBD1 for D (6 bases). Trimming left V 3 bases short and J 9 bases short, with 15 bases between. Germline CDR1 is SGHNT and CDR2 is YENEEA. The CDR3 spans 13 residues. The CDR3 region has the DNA TGTGCCAGCAGCTTGTCTCCGGGACACGGGCAGTACTTC. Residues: CASSLSPGHGQYF. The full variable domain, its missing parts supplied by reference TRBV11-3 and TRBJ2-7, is EAGVVQSPRYKIIEKKQPVAFWCNPISGHNTLYWYLQNLGQGPELLIRYENEEAVDDSQLPKDRFSAERLKGVDSTLKIQPAELGDSAVYLCASSLSPGHGQYFGPGTRLTVT.

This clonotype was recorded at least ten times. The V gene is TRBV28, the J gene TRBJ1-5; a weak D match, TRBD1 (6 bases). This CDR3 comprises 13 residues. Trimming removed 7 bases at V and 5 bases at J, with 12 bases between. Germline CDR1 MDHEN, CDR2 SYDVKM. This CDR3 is CASTTGTHQPQHF. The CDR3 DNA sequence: TGTGCCAGCACTACAGGGACCCATCAGCCCCAGCATTTT.

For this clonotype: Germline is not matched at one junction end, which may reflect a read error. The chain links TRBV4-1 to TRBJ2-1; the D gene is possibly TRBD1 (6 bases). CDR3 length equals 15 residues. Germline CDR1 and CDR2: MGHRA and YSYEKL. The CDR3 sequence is CASGQDVTGGNEQFF. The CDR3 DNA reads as TGCGCCAGCGGCCAAGACGTGACAGGCGGCAATGAGCAGTTCTTC.

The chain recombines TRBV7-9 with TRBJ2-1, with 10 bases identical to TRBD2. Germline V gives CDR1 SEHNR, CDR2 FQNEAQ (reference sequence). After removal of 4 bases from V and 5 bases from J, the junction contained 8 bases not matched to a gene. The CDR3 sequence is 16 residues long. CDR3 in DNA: TGTGCCAGCAGCTGGGTGGAACTAGCGGGACACAATGAGCAGTTCTTC. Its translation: CASSWVELAGHNEQFF. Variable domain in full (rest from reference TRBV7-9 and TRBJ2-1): DTGVSQNPRHKITKRGQNVTFRCDPISEHNRLYWYRQTLGQGPEFLTYFQNEAQLEKSRLLSDRFSAERPKGSFSTLEIQRTEQGDSAMYLCASSWVELAGHNEQFFGPGTRLTVL.

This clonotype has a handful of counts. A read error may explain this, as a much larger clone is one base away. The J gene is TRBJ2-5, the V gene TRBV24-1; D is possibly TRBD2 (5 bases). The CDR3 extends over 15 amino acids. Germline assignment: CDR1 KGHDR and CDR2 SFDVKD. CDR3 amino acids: CATSDLLRGGEAQYF. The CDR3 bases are TGTGCCACCAGTGATCTCCTAAGAGGAGGAGAGGCCCAGTACTTC.

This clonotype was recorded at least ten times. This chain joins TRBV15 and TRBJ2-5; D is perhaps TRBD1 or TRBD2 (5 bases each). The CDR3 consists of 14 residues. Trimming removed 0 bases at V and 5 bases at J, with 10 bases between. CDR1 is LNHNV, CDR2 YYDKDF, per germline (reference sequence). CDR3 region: CATSRDIREETQYF. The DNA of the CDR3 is TGTGCCACCAGCAGAGATATCAGGGAGGAGACCCAGTACTTC.

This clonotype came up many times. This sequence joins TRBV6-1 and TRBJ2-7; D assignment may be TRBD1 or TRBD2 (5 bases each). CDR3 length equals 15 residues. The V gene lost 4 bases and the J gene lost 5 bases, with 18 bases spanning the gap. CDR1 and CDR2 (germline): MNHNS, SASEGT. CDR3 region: CASSAKGPTRDEQYF. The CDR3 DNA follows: TGTGCCAGCAGTGCAAAGGGACCCACGAGGGACGAGCAGTACTTC.

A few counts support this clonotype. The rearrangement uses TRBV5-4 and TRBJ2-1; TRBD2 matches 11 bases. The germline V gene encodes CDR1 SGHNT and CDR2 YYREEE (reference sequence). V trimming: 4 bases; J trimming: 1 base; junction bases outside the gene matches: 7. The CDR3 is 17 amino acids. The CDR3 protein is CASSDASSGGSYNEQFF. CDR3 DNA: TGTGCCAGCAGCGACGCATCTAGCGGGGGGTCCTACAATGAGCAGTTCTTC.

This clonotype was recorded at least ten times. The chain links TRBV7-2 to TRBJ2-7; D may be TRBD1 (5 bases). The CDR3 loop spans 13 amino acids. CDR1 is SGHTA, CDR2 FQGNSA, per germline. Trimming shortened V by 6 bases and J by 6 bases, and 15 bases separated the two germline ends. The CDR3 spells CASSIDRSAEQYF. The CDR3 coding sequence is TGTGCCAGCAGTATTGACAGAAGCGCCGAGCAGTACTTC.

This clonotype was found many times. DNA of the CDR3: TGTGCCAGCACCCGAGGGCGGGACACGCGACCCTACGAGCAGTACTTC. It is translated as CASTRGRDTRPYEQYF. The chain recombines TRBV28 with TRBJ2-7; D may correspond to TRBD1 or TRBD2 (6 bases each). The ends were cut back, 7 bases at V and 2 bases at J, with 21 bases in the middle. Germline-derived CDR1 and CDR2 are MDHEN and SYDVKM. The CDR3 has 16 residues.